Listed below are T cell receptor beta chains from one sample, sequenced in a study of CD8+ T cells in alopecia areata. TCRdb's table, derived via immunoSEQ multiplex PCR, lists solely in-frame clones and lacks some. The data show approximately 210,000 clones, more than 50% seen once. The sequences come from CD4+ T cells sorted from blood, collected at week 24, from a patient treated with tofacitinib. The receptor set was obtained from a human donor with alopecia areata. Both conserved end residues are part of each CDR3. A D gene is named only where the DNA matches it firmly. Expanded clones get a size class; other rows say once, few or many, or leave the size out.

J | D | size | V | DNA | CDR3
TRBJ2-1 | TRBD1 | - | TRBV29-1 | TGCAGCGTTGAAGATGCTCAGGGGGATTCCTACAATGAGCAGTTCTTC | CSVEDAQGDSYNEQFF
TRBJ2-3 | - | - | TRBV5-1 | TGCGCCAGCAGCTTGGGTGGAGTAACAGATACGCAGTATTTT | CASSLGGVTDTQYF
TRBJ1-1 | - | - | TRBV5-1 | TGCGCCAGCAGCTTGGCCAGGCAGGGGATCAACATGAACACTGAAGCTTTCTTT | CASSLARQGINMNTEAFF
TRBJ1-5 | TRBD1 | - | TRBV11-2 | TGTGCCAGCAGCCCCCGGACAGGGCTTGGGAGTAATCAGCCCCAGCATTTT | CASSPRTGLGSNQPQHF
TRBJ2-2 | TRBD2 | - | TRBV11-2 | TGTGCCAGCAGCCTCCCGGAGGTACTAGCGGGGGTCGCCGGGGAGCTGTTTTTT | CASSLPEVLAGVAGELFF
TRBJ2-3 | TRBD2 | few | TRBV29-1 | TGCAGCGTTGAATCGACTAGCGGCACAGATACGCAGTATTTT | CSVESTSGTDTQYF
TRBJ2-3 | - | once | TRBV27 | TGTGCCAGCAGGAACGGGACACCCAGCACAAATACGCAGTATTTT | CASRNGTPSTNTQYF
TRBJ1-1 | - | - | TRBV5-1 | TGCGCCAGCAGCTTGGAGCCGGCATCGGGCACTGAAGCTTTCTTT | CASSLEPASGTEAFF
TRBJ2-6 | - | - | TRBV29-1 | TGCAGCGTTGCGGGTGTGGGACACGGATTGACTGGGGCCAACGTCCTGACTTTC | CSVAGVGHGLTGANVLTF
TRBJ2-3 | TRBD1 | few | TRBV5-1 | TGCGCCAGCACCCAACTTATGACAGGGGGAATAATTCCAGATACGCAGTATTTT | CASTQLMTGGIIPDTQYF
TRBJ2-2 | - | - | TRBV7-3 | TGTGCCAGCAGCCCGGACCGACCCGGGGAGCTGTTTTTT | CASSPDRPGELFF
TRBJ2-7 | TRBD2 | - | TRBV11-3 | TGTGCCAGCAGCTTAGTTGCAGCGGGAGAGTCCTACGAGCAGTACTTC | CASSLVAAGESYEQYF
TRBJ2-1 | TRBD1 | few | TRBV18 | TGTGCCAGCTCACCACGTGGTCCCGGACAGGTTTACAATGAGCAGTTCTTC | CASSPRGPGQVYNEQFF
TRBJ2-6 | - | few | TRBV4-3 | TGCGCCAGCAGCCCCTCCGGTAGCTCTGGGGCCAACGTCCTGACTTTC | CASSPSGSSGANVLTF
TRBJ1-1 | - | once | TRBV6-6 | TGTGCCAGCAGTTCGGCACTGAACACTGAAGCTTTCTTT | CASSSALNTEAFF
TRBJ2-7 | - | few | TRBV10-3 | TGTGCCATCAGTTCGTCCTACGAGCAGTACTTC | CAISSSYEQYF
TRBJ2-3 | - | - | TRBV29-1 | TGCAGCGTTGAAGGTTCGGATACGCAGTATTTT | CSVEGSDTQYF
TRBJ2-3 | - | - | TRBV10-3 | TGTGCCATCAGTGACGAGGACCCTGCAGATACGCAGTATTTT | CAISDEDPADTQYF
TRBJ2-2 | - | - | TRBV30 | TGTGCCTGGAGTGTGCAGGGAACCGGGGAGCTGTTTTTT | CAWSVQGTGELFF
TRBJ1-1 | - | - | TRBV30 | TGTGCCTGGAGCCGCGTGGCTTCGAACACTGAAGCTTTCTTT | CAWSRVASNTEAFF
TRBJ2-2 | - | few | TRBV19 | TGTGCCAGTAGTGGACAAGCGAACACCGGGGAGCTGTTTTTT | CASSGQANTGELFF
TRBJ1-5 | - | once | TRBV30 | TGTGCCTGGAGTGCGGGACCAAAAAATCAGCCCCAGCATTTT | CAWSAGPKNQPQHF
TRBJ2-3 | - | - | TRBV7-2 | TGTGCCAGCAGCTTACAACACTACACAGATACGCAGTATTTT | CASSLQHYTDTQYF
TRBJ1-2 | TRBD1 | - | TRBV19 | TGTGCCAGTAGTACCGATCAACAGGGGTTTTATGGCTACACCTTC | CASSTDQQGFYGYTF
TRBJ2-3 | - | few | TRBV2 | TGTGCCAGCAGTGTCGGGAGCACAGATACGCAGTATTTT | CASSVGSTDTQYF
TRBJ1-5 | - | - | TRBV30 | TGTGCCTGGAGGGAGGGGGATAATCAGCCCCAGCATTTT | CAWREGDNQPQHF
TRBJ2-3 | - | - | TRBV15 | TGTGCCACCAGCAGAGAGGGGGGGCGCACAGATACGCAGTATTTT | CATSREGGRTDTQYF
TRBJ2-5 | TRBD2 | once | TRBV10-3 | TGTGCCATCAGTGAACTAGCGGGGGCCCAGGAGACCCAGTACTTC | CAISELAGAQETQYF
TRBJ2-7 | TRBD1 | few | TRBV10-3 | TGTGCCATCAGTGATCAGGACAGGGCACTATACGAGCAGTACTTC | CAISDQDRALYEQYF
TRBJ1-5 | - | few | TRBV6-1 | TGTGCCAGCAGTGAAAGGTCGCAGCCCCAGCATTTT | CASSERSQPQHF
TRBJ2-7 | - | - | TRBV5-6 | TGTGCCAGCAGCTTCGGGGAACCGGTAGGACAGTACTTC | CASSFGEPVGQYF
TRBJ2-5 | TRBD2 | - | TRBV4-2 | TGTGCCAGCAGCCAAGAAACTAGCGGGGGGTGGGAGACCCAGTACTTC | CASSQETSGGWETQYF
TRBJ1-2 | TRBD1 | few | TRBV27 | TGTGCCAGCAGTCCGGGACAGGAGGCACCGAGCTATGGCTACACCTTC | CASSPGQEAPSYGYTF
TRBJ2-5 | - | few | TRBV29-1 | TGCAGCGTCGGACACAAAGGGGGGACCCAGTACTTC | CSVGHKGGTQYF
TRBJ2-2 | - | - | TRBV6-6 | TGTGCCAGCAGTTACGGCGGGGCTTCCACCGGGGAGCTGTTTTTT | CASSYGGASTGELFF
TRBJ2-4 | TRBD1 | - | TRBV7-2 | TGTGCCAGCAGCTTAGCACAGGGGGGCATTCAGTACTTC | CASSLAQGGIQYF
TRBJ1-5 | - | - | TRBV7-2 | TGTGCCAGCAGGTCCCAGCTCAATCAGCCCCAGCATTTT | CASRSQLNQPQHF
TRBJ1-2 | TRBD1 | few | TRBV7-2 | TGTGCCAGCAGCCGCGGACAGGGGGAAGGTGGCTACACCTTC | CASSRGQGEGGYTF
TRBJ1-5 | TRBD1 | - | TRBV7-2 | TGTGCCAGCAGCTTAGCTCAAGGGACAGCAATTAATCAGCCCCAGCATTTT | CASSLAQGTAINQPQHF
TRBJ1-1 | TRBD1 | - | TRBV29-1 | TGCAGCGCCACGACAGGGATCGACACTGAAGCTTTCTTT | CSATTGIDTEAFF
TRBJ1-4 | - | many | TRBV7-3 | TGTGCCAGCAGCTTAACGGACACTAGGGCGCCCGGTGAAAAACTGTTTTTT | CASSLTDTRAPGEKLFF